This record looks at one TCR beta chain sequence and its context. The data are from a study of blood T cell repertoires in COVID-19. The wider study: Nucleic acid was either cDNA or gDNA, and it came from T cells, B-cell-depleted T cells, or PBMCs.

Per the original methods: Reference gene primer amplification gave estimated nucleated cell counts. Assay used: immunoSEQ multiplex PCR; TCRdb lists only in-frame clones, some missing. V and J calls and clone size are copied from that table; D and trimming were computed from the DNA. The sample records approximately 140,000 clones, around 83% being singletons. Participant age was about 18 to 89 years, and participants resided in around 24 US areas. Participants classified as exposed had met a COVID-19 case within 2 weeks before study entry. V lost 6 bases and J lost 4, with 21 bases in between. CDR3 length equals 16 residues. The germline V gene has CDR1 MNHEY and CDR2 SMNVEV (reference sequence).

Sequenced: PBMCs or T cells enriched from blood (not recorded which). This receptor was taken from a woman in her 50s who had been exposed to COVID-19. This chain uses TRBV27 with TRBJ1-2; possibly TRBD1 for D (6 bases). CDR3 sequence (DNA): TGTGCCAGCAGCCTTGGGTTCGGGGGGCGCAGCTATGGCTACACCTTC. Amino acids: CASSLGFGGRSYGYTF.